This paragraph covers one T cell receptor beta chain sequence. The data were taken from a study of blood T cell repertoires in COVID-19. Study details: Whether acute or convalescent, the COVID-19 samples came from the United States, Italy and Spain. Sample material is recorded as cDNA or gDNA derived from T cells, B-cell-depleted T cells, or PBMCs.

Original data processing: Using reference gene primer amplification, nucleated cell counts were estimated. Produced via immunoSEQ multiplex PCR; TCRdb's table is partial and in-frame only. V and J calls and clone size follow that table, whereas D and trimming were derived from the DNA. The table lists 150,000 to 200,000 clones, 80% to 85% of them singletons. With V trimmed by 7 bases and J by 7 bases, 9 bases remained unmatched. The CDR3 has 13 residues. The V gene's germline CDR1 is SNHLY and CDR2 FYNNEI. The genes are TRBV2 and TRBJ2-7; 8 bases line up with TRBD2. Sequences were obtained from peripheral blood. This receptor was taken from a human donor with acute or convalescent COVID-19. The donor label of this sample is uncertain. CDR3 residues: CASTWTGGQEQYF. CDR3 in DNA: TGTGCCAGCACCTGGACGGGGGGGCAAGAGCAGTACTTC.